This record covers a single TCR beta chain. Its target is unknown. V lost 6 bases and J lost 1, with 18 bases in between. The CDR3 is 16 amino acids. Germline V gene sequence: CDR1 SGHTA, CDR2 FQGNSA. The sample comes from a study of T cell responses to AZD1222 COVID-19 vaccine. Whole-study results and caveats: Spike regions recognized by vaccine-associated CD4 TCRs spanned the protein, led by 160-218 and 743-854.

Sequencing was performed with immunoSEQ multiplex PCR; in TCRdb, only in-frame clones are kept and a portion is missing. Altogether 150,000 to 190,000 clones are present, less than 95% being singletons, with the ten largest covering approximately 1.8%. Sequences were derived from peripheral blood, sampled on day 0 of AZD1222 vaccination. This receptor was obtained from an adult in good health. The chain carries TRBV7-2 and TRBJ1-1; D is perhaps TRBD1 (5 bases). CDR3 region: CASSLTPRQGNTEAFF. The CDR3 DNA reads TGTGCCAGCAGTCTTACGCCTCGGCAGGGGAACACTGAAGCTTTCTTT.